The sequence of this T cell receptor (beta chain) was determined in a study of blood T cell repertoires in COVID-19. Study-level background: Acute and convalescent COVID-19 samples came from the United States, Italy and Spain.

Authors' analysis steps: For nucleated cells, counts were estimated from reference gene primer amplification. Libraries were prepared by immunoSEQ multiplex PCR; TCRdb keeps only in-frame clonotypes and omits some of them. V and J calls plus clone size are reproduced from that table; the DNA served to infer D and trimming. Of 250,000 to 350,000 clones in the sample, around 85% were seen once. CDR3 length: 17 amino acids. Deletions cut 2 bases from V and 10 bases from J, with 21 bases between. The germline gives CDR1 LNHDA, CDR2 SQIVND (reference sequence). This clonotype originated in a human donor with COVID-19, enrolled during active disease. The donor label of this sample is uncertain. The J gene is TRBJ1-6, the V gene TRBV19, with D possibly being TRBD1 (5 bases). The sequencing sample was made of peripheral blood. DNA for the CDR3: TGTGCCAGTAGTATAATTGCCCCTCGCAGCGGGGCATCACCCCTCCACTTT. This translates into CASSIIAPRSGASPLHF.